These T cell receptor beta chains were read from a single sample in a study of response to subunit inactivated influenza vaccine. TCRdb called the RT-PCR reads again in MiXCR, with one record for every CDR3 protein. This sample has more than 150,000 distinct CDR3 sequences, with around 9% found just once. The sequences come from non-naive T cells sorted from PBMCs, collected on the day of vaccination. These receptors originate from a man aged 50 to 60 who received an inactivated influenza vaccine. Each CDR3 is given with its conserved first and last residue. D genes are given only for firm matches. Some rows mark clone size as missing; the rest say once, few, many or name a class of expanded clone.

NA	TRBV7-8	TRBJ1-6	few	TGTGCCAGCAGCTTAGACAGGGAGTCACCCCTCCACTTT	CASSLDRESPLHF
TRBD1	TRBV5-1	TRBJ1-1	many	TGCGCCAGCAGCTTGTTTCAGGGGGCGTTGAACACTGAAGCTTTCTTT	CASSLFQGALNTEAFF
TRBD1	TRBV30	TRBJ2-7	NA	TGTGCCTGGGCCCCGGGACAGGGCTACGAGCAGTACTTC	CAWAPGQGYEQYF
NA	TRBV19	TRBJ2-7	NA	TGTGCCAGTAGTATAGGTAACAGTAACGAGCAGTACTTC	CASSIGNSNEQYF
NA	TRBV20-1	TRBJ1-4	NA	TGCAGTGCTAGAGGACGGATTAATGAAAAACTGTTTTTT	CSARGRINEKLFF
TRBD1	TRBV12-3/TRBV12-4	TRBJ1-1	many	TGTGCCAGCAGGAAGACAGGGAGGTTACGCACTGAAGCTTTCTTT	CASRKTGRLRTEAFF
NA	TRBV6-2/TRBV6-3	TRBJ2-1	NA	TGTGCCAGCAGTTACTCCTCACGGGCGGCGAGCTCCTACAATGAGCAGTTCTTC	CASSYSSRAASSYNEQFF
NA	TRBV6-5	TRBJ2-6	NA	TGTGCCAGCAGTTACTTTAAAGGGGGCTCTGGGGCCAACGTCCTGACTTTC	CASSYFKGGSGANVLTF
TRBD1	TRBV7-9	TRBJ2-2	NA	TGTGCCAGCAGCATTACAGGGGAAAAGGCCGGGGAGCTGTTTTTT	CASSITGEKAGELFF
NA	TRBV2	TRBJ1-1	few	TGTGCCAGCAAAGTCCCCCTAGGGAACACTGAAGCTTTCTTT	CASKVPLGNTEAFF
NA	TRBV20-1	TRBJ1-1	NA	TGCAGTCCCAGGGAGGATAACACTGAAGCTTTCTTT	CSPREDNTEAFF
NA	TRBV29-1	TRBJ1-2	few	TGCAGTGGAGCGGAGGGATATGGCTACACCTTC	CSGAEGYGYTF
NA	TRBV2	TRBJ2-2	many	TGTGCCAGCAGTGAAAGGCAGGGCGACACCGGGGAGCTGTTTTTT	CASSERQGDTGELFF
NA	TRBV6-5	TRBJ1-1	few	TGTGCCAGCAGTTACTCGGCAGCTTCGAACACTGAAGCTTTCTTT	CASSYSAASNTEAFF
NA	TRBV18	TRBJ2-3	NA	TGTGCCAGCTCACCACCGGGGCTCCGAGGCACAGATACGCAGTATTTT	CASSPPGLRGTDTQYF
TRBD1	TRBV4-2	TRBJ1-3	many	TGTGCCAGCAGCCCCGGGACAGCGACTGGAAACACCATATATTTT	CASSPGTATGNTIYF
NA	TRBV6-2/TRBV6-3	TRBJ1-1	NA	TGTGCCAGCACCCAGGGGATGGAAGCTTTCTTT	CASTQGMEAFF
NA	TRBV4-2	TRBJ1-4	few	TGTGCCAGCAGCCAGCGCGAGGGGGTGAATGAAAAACTGTTTTTT	CASSQREGVNEKLFF
NA	TRBV7-9	TRBJ1-1	many	TGTGCCAGCAGCTTAGAAGGATTCCGCACTGAAGCTTTCTTT	CASSLEGFRTEAFF
TRBD1	TRBV7-9	TRBJ1-1	many	TGTGCCAGCAGCCTGACAGGGGCAATGGACACTGAAGCTTTCTTT	CASSLTGAMDTEAFF
TRBD2	TRBV3-1	TRBJ2-3	few	TGTGCCAGCAGCCAACTAGCGGGTACGCAGTATTTT	CASSQLAGTQYF
TRBD2	TRBV6-5	TRBJ2-3	NA	TGTGCCAGCAGTTCACTAGCGGGAGTAATCACAGATACGCAGTATTTT	CASSSLAGVITDTQYF
NA	TRBV5-5	TRBJ2-2	NA	TGTGCCAGCAGCTTGTACGGCCATCTGAACACCGGGGAGCTGTTTTTT	CASSLYGHLNTGELFF
NA	TRBV14	TRBJ2-5	many	TGTGCCAGCAGCCAGAGGGGTCAGATACAAGAGACCCAGTACTTC	CASSQRGQIQETQYF
TRBD2	TRBV6-2/TRBV6-3	TRBJ2-5	NA	TGTGCCAGCAGCCCTACTTTTGCTAGCGGGGGGAACCAAGGGGAGACCCAGTACTTC	CASSPTFASGGNQGETQYF
NA	TRBV6-1	TRBJ2-2	many	TGTGCCAGCAGGAGGGAGAGTTTCGCCGGGGAGCTGTTTTTT	CASRRESFAGELFF